This TCR beta chain is drawn from a study of spatial heterogeneity in lung cancer. This clonotype has a count of ten or more. Its antigen remains unknown. Time point defined: sample taken at primary tumor resection. Unsorted samples of tumor, nontumor lung or frozen PBMC had their whole RNA sequenced. TCRdb reprocessed the 5' RACE reads via MiXCR and lists one record per CDR3 protein. The table records 35,000 to 55,000 distinct CDR3 sequences, around 6.5% of them present only once. Findings of the study overall: Blood contained ubiquitous expanded tumor TCRs more at resection than at follow-up.

This sequence originates from a female donor with early-stage non-small cell lung cancer. Sample: PBMCs, taken at surgery.

In DNA form, the CDR3 reads TGTGCCAGCCGGGCCAGGACTAACACCGGGGAGCTGTTTTTT. This translates into CASRARTNTGELFF. This chain joins TRBV2 and TRBJ2-2, with a weak D call TRBD2 (5 bases). The CDR3 is made up of 14 amino acids. Germline V gene lookup returns CDR1 SNHLY and CDR2 FYNNEI. V was cut by 8 bases and J by 2 bases, with 12 bases left in between. The whole variable domain, filled in from reference TRBV2 and TRBJ2-2, reads EPEVTQTPSHQVTQMGQEVILRCVPISNHLYFYWYRQILGQKVEFLVSFYNNEISEKSEIFDDQFSVERPDGSNFTLKIRSTKLEDSAMYFCASRARTNTGELFFGEGSRLTVL.